These 20 T cell receptor beta chains were sequenced from one sample in a study of shared clonotypes between healthy human individuals. TCRdb's copy holds only in-frame clones and misses some; the assay was immunoSEQ multiplex PCR. The table lists 90,000 to 150,000 clones, around 65% of them singletons. Sequencing was performed on memory CD8+ T cells sorted from blood. Subset specified: CD45RO+ cells pooled with CCR7-negative TemRA cells. All receptors come from a woman aged 25 to 39 in good health.

J is TRBJ2-1 and V is TRBV9, with a weak D call TRBD2 (6 bases). Trimming removed 3 bases at V and 10 bases at J, with 17 bases between. The CDR3 is made up of 14 amino acids. The V gene's germline CDR1 is SGDLS and CDR2 YYNGEE. The CDR3 DNA reads as TGTGCCAGCAGCGCTGGGGGGACGACCGGGGAGCAGTTCTTC. This translates into CASSAGGTTGEQFF.

V usage is TRBV11-2 and J usage is TRBJ2-5; D may correspond to TRBD1 or TRBD2 (5 bases each). The CDR3 sequence is 14 residues long. Germline V gene data show CDR1 as SGHAT and CDR2 as FQNNGV. Trimming cost V 1 base and J 4 bases, with 10 bases left between them. The chain's CDR3 is CASSLVRAGETQYF. In DNA form, the CDR3 reads TGTGCCAGCAGCTTAGTCAGGGCGGGAGAGACCCAGTACTTC.

The chain is built from TRBV28 and TRBJ2-7; 7 nucleotides match TRBD1. V lost 6 bases to trimming and J lost 3 bases; unmatched junction nucleotides: 11. Germline CDR1 MDHEN, CDR2 SYDVKM. This CDR3 has 15 amino acids. CDR3 amino acids: CASRRRGGGHYEQYF. In DNA, the CDR3 is TGTGCCAGCAGGCGCAGAGGGGGCGGCCACTACGAGCAGTACTTC.

This chain connects TRBV7-9 to TRBJ2-7, with 7 bases fitting TRBD2. CDR1 is SEHNR and CDR2 is FQNEAQ in the germline V gene (reference sequence). The CDR3 contains 14 residues. J gave up 3 bases and V 3 bases, and 5 bases lay outside the gene matches. CDR3 region: CASSLGLNSYEQYF. Written as DNA, the CDR3 is TGTGCCAGCAGCTTGGGACTAAATAGCTACGAGCAGTACTTC.

The chain recombines TRBV29-1 with TRBJ1-5, with TRBD1 matching 8 bases. J lost 6 bases, V lost 7 bases, and 8 bases had no gene match. Looked up from germline, CDR1 is SQVTM and CDR2 is ANQGSEA. The CDR3 loop spans 13 amino acids. The CDR3 region has the DNA TGCAGCGCCCTGGACAGGGAAGGTCAGCCCCAGCATTTT. It encodes CSALDREGQPQHF.

The J gene is TRBJ2-2, the V gene TRBV18; a weak D match, TRBD2 (6 bases). The CDR3 has 11 amino acids. With 7 bases removed from V and 8 bases from J, the gap between germline ends came to 8 bases. Germline V gives CDR1 KGHSH, CDR2 LQKENI. In nucleotides, the CDR3 is TGTGCCAGCTGGAGGGCTGGGGAGCTGTTTTTT. Its translation: CASWRAGELFF.

The gene calls are TRBV15 and TRBJ2-2; D unclear. The CDR3 loop spans 16 amino acids. Trimming stripped 1 base from V and 4 bases from J, with 13 bases between. The V gene's germline CDR1 is LNHNV and CDR2 YYDKDF (reference sequence). The CDR3 DNA reads as TGTGCCACCAGCAGAGGGGGTTATCGTGGCACCGGGGAGCTGTTTTTT. This encodes CATSRGGYRGTGELFF.

This chain links TRBV7-8 with TRBJ2-7, with unresolved D. V was clipped by 3 bases and J by 5 bases, with 14 bases between them. The germline CDR1 and CDR2 sequences are SGHVS and FQNEAQ. The CDR3 runs to 14 residues. The CDR3 is CASSLTLSVHEQYF. CDR3 bases: TGTGCCAGCAGCTTGACGCTAAGCGTGCACGAGCAGTACTTC.

The chain combines TRBV5-4 with TRBJ2-5; D unclear. Germline CDR1 reads SGHNT; CDR2 reads YYREEE (reference sequence). Trimming cost V 5 bases and J 5 bases, with 13 bases left between them. The CDR3 covers 13 residues. The CDR3 region has the DNA TGTGCCAGCAGTAGGGAATCTACGGAGACCCAGTACTTC. It is translated as CASSRESTETQYF.

This clone was recorded once. The rearrangement joins TRBV7-2 to TRBJ2-1; no clear D. V lost 1 base and J lost 4, with 11 bases in between. The germline V gene has CDR1 SGHTA and CDR2 FQGNSA. The CDR3 runs to 15 residues. CDR3 region: CASSLVPETYNEQFF. CDR3 nucleotide sequence: TGTGCCAGCAGCTTAGTCCCTGAAACTTACAATGAGCAGTTCTTC.

By frequency in the sample, this clone is medium-sized. This chain links TRBV6-4 with TRBJ2-3; D remains unclear. This CDR3 comprises 16 residues. Per the germline V gene, CDR1 is MRHNA and CDR2 is SNTAGT. V was pared by 0 bases and J by 2 bases, with 12 bases between. This chain's CDR3 is CASSDSTGGHTDTQYF. CDR3 bases: TGTGCCAGCAGTGACTCGACCGGCGGCCACACAGATACGCAGTATTTT.

The chain couples TRBV5-8 to TRBJ2-1; 7 bases are shared with TRBD1. Germline V CDR1 and CDR2: SGHTS, YDEGEE. CDR3 length equals 14 residues. V lost 4 bases, J lost 3 bases, and 4 bases stayed unmatched. This chain's CDR3 is CASSGGQVYNEQFF. Here the CDR3 DNA reads TGTGCCAGCAGCGGCGGACAGGTCTACAATGAGCAGTTCTTC.

This clone was detected a few times. CDR3 loop: CAISGQINQPQHF. The CDR3 coding sequence is TGTGCCATCAGTGGACAGATCAATCAGCCCCAGCATTTT. The chain couples TRBV10-3 to TRBJ1-5, with D maybe TRBD1 (5 bases). V lost 4 bases, J lost 3 bases, and 7 bases lay in between. The CDR3 loop spans 13 amino acids. CDR1 and CDR2 from the germline V gene are ENHRY and SYGVKD.

The chain recombines TRBV11-2 with TRBJ2-1, with TRBD1 matching 7 bases. The CDR3 contains 14 residues. Germline V gives CDR1 SGHAT, CDR2 FQNNGV. Trimming took 5 bases from V and 5 from J; bases not matched to a gene: 6. The CDR3 bases are TGTGCCAGCAGCGACAACAGGGGCGACAATGAGCAGTTCTTC. It codes for CASSDNRGDNEQFF. Full variable domain (outside the CDR3, taken from reference TRBV11-2 and TRBJ2-1): EAGVAQSPRYKIIEKRQSVAFWCNPISGHATLYWYQQILGQGPKLLIQFQNNGVVDDSQLPKDRFSAERLKGVDSTLKIQPAKLEDSAVYLCASSDNRGDNEQFFGPGTRLTVL.

This clone was found a few times. The chain uses TRBV6-4 and TRBJ1-5, with 7 bases identical to TRBD1. CDR1 is MRHNA, CDR2 SNTAGT, per germline. V was clipped by 0 bases and J by 7 bases; unmatched bases: 6. CDR3 length equals 15 residues. The CDR3 nucleotides read TGTGCCAGCAGTGACTCTTCAGGGGGAGGGCAGCCCCAGCATTTT. Translating gives CASSDSSGGGQPQHF.

This clone was seen more than once but under ten times. This chain links TRBV7-3 with TRBJ2-3; D possibly corresponds to TRBD1 (5 bases). The CDR3 extends over 15 amino acids. With 5 bases removed from V and 2 bases from J, the gap between germline ends came to 14 bases. The germline V gene encodes CDR1 SGHTA and CDR2 FQGTGA. The chain's CDR3 is CASSPQGWDTDTQYF. Here the CDR3 DNA reads TGTGCCAGCAGCCCGCAGGGATGGGACACAGATACGCAGTATTTT. The entire variable domain, with the rest obtained from reference TRBV7-3 and TRBJ2-3, is as follows: GAGVSQTPSNKVTEKGKYVELRCDPISGHTALYWYRQSLGQGPEFLIYFQGTGAADDSGLPNDRFFAVRPEGSVSTLKIQRTERGDSAVYLCASSPQGWDTDTQYFGPGTRLTVL.

The gene calls are TRBV5-1 and TRBJ2-3; 10 nucleotides match TRBD2. The CDR3 is 17 amino acids. Per the germline V gene, CDR1 is SGHRS and CDR2 is YFSETQ. The trim removed 4 bases at V and 3 bases at J, leaving 11 bases unmatched. The CDR3 sequence is CASSPPTVAGGTDTQYF. The CDR3 DNA sequence: TGCGCCAGCAGCCCCCCGACTGTAGCGGGAGGTACAGATACGCAGTATTTT.

This chain uses TRBV20-1 with TRBJ2-7; D unclear. Trimming removed 7 bases from V and 2 bases from J, with 9 bases in between. Per germline, CDR1 DFQATT and CDR2 SNEGSKA (reference sequence). This CDR3 region has 11 residues. The CDR3 protein is CSVDTTYEQYF. The CDR3 nucleotides are TGCAGTGTCGACACGACCTACGAGCAGTACTTC.

The V gene is TRBV7-4, the J gene TRBJ2-1; 7 nucleotides agree with TRBD1. The V and J ends lost 2 bases and 5 bases, in that order; junction bases with no gene match: 15. Per germline, CDR1 SGHVT and CDR2 SQSDAQ. This CDR3 is built from 18 residues. CDR3 DNA sequence: TGTGCCAGCAGCTTAAGGTCCACCCGGTGGGACAGAAACAATGAGCAGTTCTTC. This sequence encodes CASSLRSTRWDRNNEQFF.

This chain joins TRBV5-5 and TRBJ1-3; D is undetermined. The V end was cut by 0 bases, the J end by 2 bases, with 9 bases between. This CDR3 contains 15 residues. Germline V gene sequence: CDR1 SGHKS, CDR2 YYEKEE (reference sequence). This chain's CDR3 is CASSLDTMTGNTIYF. DNA of the CDR3: TGTGCCAGCAGCTTGGACACAATGACTGGAAACACCATATATTTT.